These 5 T cell receptor beta chains were sequenced from one sample in a study of response to subunit inactivated influenza vaccine. TCRdb re-called the RT-PCR reads through MiXCR, storing one row per CDR3 protein. The table shows more than 450,000 distinct CDR3 sequences, with 11% occurring only once. In addition, the sample was reused for a study of T cells expressing NK-cell markers. As that study records: Scientists made TCR beta cDNA using 5'RACE template switching with UMIs.

Sequences were derived from PBMCs from blood, sampled on the day of vaccination. These receptors originate from a man aged 50-59 years who received an inactivated influenza vaccine.

This clonotype was counted a few times. The chain uses TRBV6-2 or TRBV6-3 and TRBJ1-2; 10 bases match TRBD1. This CDR3 is 15 amino acids long. The ends lost 6 bases at V and 3 bases at J; junction bases unmatched: 7. Germline CDR1 MNHEY, CDR2 SVGEGT. The CDR3 DNA follows: TGTGCCAGCAGGCTACGGGGGACAGGGGACTATGGCTACACCTTC. It is translated as CASRLRGTGDYGYTF.

This clonotype was recorded many times. This chain links TRBV12-3 or TRBV12-4 with TRBJ2-2; D call uncertain. The CDR3 length is 11 residues. V lost 4 bases and J 9 bases, leaving 6 bases between the germline ends. In nucleotides, the CDR3 is TGTGCCAGCAGTTCGCTCTGGGAGCTGTTTTTT. The encoded protein is CASSSLWELFF.

This clonotype has only a few counts. This chain uses TRBV10-3 with TRBJ2-1; TRBD2 is a possible D gene (5 bases). This CDR3 has 16 amino acids. V was trimmed by 4 bases and J by 0 bases, leaving 13 bases between them. The germline V gene encodes CDR1 ENHRY and CDR2 SYGVKD. The CDR3 sequence is CAISGKRRSSYNEQFF. CDR3 nucleotides: TGTGCCATCAGTGGCAAGCGGAGGAGCTCCTACAATGAGCAGTTCTTC.

The table lists this clonotype with a few counts. J is TRBJ2-1 and V is TRBV29-1; TRBD1 aligns across 11 bases. V trimming: 7 bases; J trimming: 7 bases; junction bases outside the gene matches: 12. This CDR3 contains 15 residues. Per germline, CDR1 SQVTM and CDR2 ANQGSEA. The CDR3 bases are TGCAGCGCCCGTGAAGGACAGGGGGCGCAGAATGAGCAGTTCTTC. It codes for CSAREGQGAQNEQFF.

The J gene is TRBJ2-3, the V gene TRBV6-1, with 9 nucleotides matching TRBD1. The CDR3 consists of 15 residues. Germline V gives CDR1 MNHNS, CDR2 SASEGT. V lost 3 bases, J lost 1 base, and 2 bases stayed unmatched. CDR3 sequence (DNA): TGTGCCAGCAGTGATTGGGACAGGGGCACAGATACGCAGTATTTT. It specifies CASSDWDRGTDTQYF.